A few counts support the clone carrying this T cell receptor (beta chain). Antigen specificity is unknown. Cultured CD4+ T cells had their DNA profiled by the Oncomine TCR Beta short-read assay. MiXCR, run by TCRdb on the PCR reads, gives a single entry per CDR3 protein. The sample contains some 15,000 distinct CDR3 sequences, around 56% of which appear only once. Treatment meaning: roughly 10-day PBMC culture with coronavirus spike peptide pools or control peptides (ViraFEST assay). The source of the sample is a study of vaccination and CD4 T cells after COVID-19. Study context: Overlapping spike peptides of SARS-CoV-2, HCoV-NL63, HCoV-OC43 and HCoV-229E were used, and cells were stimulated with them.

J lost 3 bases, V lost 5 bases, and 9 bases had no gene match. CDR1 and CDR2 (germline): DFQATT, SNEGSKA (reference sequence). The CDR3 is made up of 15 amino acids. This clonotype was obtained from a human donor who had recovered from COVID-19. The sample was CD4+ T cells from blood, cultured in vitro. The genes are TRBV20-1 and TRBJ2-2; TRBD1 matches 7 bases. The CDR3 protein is CSALPPTGYTGELFF. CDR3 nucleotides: TGCAGTGCTCTCCCCCCGACAGGGTACACCGGGGAGCTGTTTTTT.